Listed here are 27 T cell receptor beta chains from one sample, sequenced in a study of shared T cell receptors in the human thymus. The method was immunoSEQ multiplex PCR; TCRdb's version includes in-frame clones alone and lacks a portion of them. Of about 710,000 clones in the sample, around 87% were seen once. This same sample was also part of a study on human thymus T cells.

Input material: thymocytes. The receptors were gathered from a boy younger than two with a congenital heart defect.

The chain uses TRBV21-1 and TRBJ1-2. TRBV21-1 is recorded as a pseudogene. The CDR3 runs 14 residues. Here the CDR3 DNA reads TGTGCCAGCAGCCCAACATCGGGGTGGTATGGCTACACCTTC. Translating it yields CASSPTSGWYGYTF.

The gene calls are TRBV14 and TRBJ2-7, with TRBD1 matching over 10 bases. CDR3 length: 16 amino acids. Trimming took 0 bases from V and 4 from J; bases not matched to a gene: 6. CDR1 and CDR2 from the germline V gene are SGHDN and FVKESK. CDR3 bases: TGTGCCAGCAGCCAAGAAGGACAGGGGGAAGTGTACGAGCAGTACTTC. Amino acid sequence: CASSQEGQGEVYEQYF.

The rearrangement uses TRBV7-2 and TRBJ2-5; possibly TRBD2 for D (5 bases). The CDR3 is 13 residues long. Germline V gene data show CDR1 as SGHTA and CDR2 as FQGNSA. Trimming left V 5 bases short and J 4 bases short, with 11 bases between. The CDR3 nucleotides are TGTGCCAGCAGCCCCGAGGGAGCAGAGACCCAGTACTTC. Encoded protein: CASSPEGAETQYF.

The chain joins TRBV7-9 to TRBJ1-5, with TRBD1 matching 10 bases. Germline V gene lookup returns CDR1 SEHNR and CDR2 FQNEAQ (reference sequence). Unmatched junction bases numbered 7, after V lost 1 base and J lost 7 bases. This CDR3 has 16 amino acids. The CDR3 nucleotides read TGTGCCAGCAGCTTAGGAGGGACAGGGGACAACCAGCCCCAGCATTTT. It yields the protein CASSLGGTGDNQPQHF.

This clone appeared a single time. The chain recombines TRBV9 with TRBJ2-7, with TRBD2 as a possible D gene (7 bases). Trimming left V 0 bases short and J 2 bases short, with 12 bases between. CDR1 is SGDLS, CDR2 YYNGEE, per germline. This CDR3 comprises 15 residues. The CDR3 DNA sequence: TGTGCCAGCAGCGTAGAGGGGGGGACCCCCTACGAGCAGTACTTC. It is translated as CASSVEGGTPYEQYF. Variable domain in full (rest from reference TRBV9 and TRBJ2-7): DSGVTQTPKHLITATGQRVTLRCSPRSGDLSVYWYQQSLDQGLQFLIQYYNGEERAKGNILERFSAQQFPDLHSELNLSSLELGDSALYFCASSVEGGTPYEQYFGPGTRLTVT.

The J gene is TRBJ1-5, the V gene TRBV28, with D possibly being TRBD1 (5 bases). Germline V gives CDR1 MDHEN, CDR2 SYDVKM. This CDR3 is built from 13 residues. Trimming took 3 bases from V and 4 from J, leaving 7 bases between them. The CDR3 DNA sequence: TGTGCCAGCAGTTTTCGGACAAATCAGCCCCAGCATTTT. It encodes CASSFRTNQPQHF. Complete variable domain (other parts from reference TRBV28 and TRBJ1-5): DVKVTQSSRYLVKRTGEKVFLECVQDMDHENMFWYRQDPGLGLRLIYFSYDVKMKEKGDIPEGYSVSREKKERFSLILESASTNQTSMYLCASSFRTNQPQHFGDGTRLSIL.

V is TRBV4-3 and J is TRBJ2-4, with TRBD1 matching 7 bases. Germline values: CDR1 LGHNA, CDR2 YSLEER. CDR3 length: 14 residues. Trimming cost V 1 base and J 4 bases; bases outside gene matches: 1. In nucleotides, the CDR3 is TGCGCCAGCAGCCAAGCGGGACAGAAAAACATTCAGTACTTC. Its protein product is CASSQAGQKNIQYF.

The J gene is TRBJ1-1, the V gene TRBV29-1; possible D gene TRBD1, 6 bases. This CDR3 has 14 residues. Trimming stripped 2 bases from V and 4 bases from J, with 14 bases between. CDR1 SQVTM and CDR2 ANQGSEA come from the germline V gene. The CDR3 DNA sequence: TGCAGCGTTGAACGTACAACAGGGTTCACTGAAGCTTTCTTT. Translating it yields CSVERTTGFTEAFF.

V gene TRBV28 combines with J gene TRBJ1-2; D is possibly TRBD1 (5 bases). Germline V CDR1 and CDR2: MDHEN, SYDVKM. The CDR3 contains 16 residues. V was pared by 7 bases and J by 2 bases, with 20 bases between. The CDR3 DNA sequence: TGTGCCAGCATGCAAAATAGGGGTCTGTGGAACTATGGCTACACCTTC. It specifies CASMQNRGLWNYGYTF.

This clone is a singleton in its sample. The genes are TRBV5-6 and TRBJ1-1, with D perhaps TRBD1 (5 bases). Per germline, CDR1 SGHDT and CDR2 YYEEEE. V was shortened by 0 bases and J by 4 bases, with 16 bases between the two germline ends. CDR3 length: 16 residues. This CDR3 is CASSLGQPTGGTEAFF. Here the CDR3 DNA reads TGTGCCAGCAGCTTGGGACAGCCTACCGGGGGCACTGAAGCTTTCTTT. The full variable domain, completed using reference TRBV5-6 and TRBJ1-1, is DAGVTQSPTHLIKTRGQQVTLRCSPKSGHDTVSWYQQALGQGPQFIFQYYEEEERQRGNFPDRFSGHQFPNYSSELNVNALLLGDSALYLCASSLGQPTGGTEAFFGQGTRLTVV.

V and J are TRBV11-2 and TRBJ1-2, with TRBD1 matching over 7 bases. V was pared by 5 bases and J by 4 bases, with 10 bases of the junction left unmatched. Germline V gene lookup returns CDR1 SGHAT and CDR2 FQNNGV. This CDR3 has 15 amino acids. The CDR3 spells CASSLTTDRLYGYTF. CDR3 nucleotides: TGTGCCAGCAGCCTAACCACGGACAGGCTCTATGGCTACACCTTC.

The chain links TRBV9 to TRBJ2-5, with 7 nucleotides matching TRBD1. V lost 3 bases and J lost 0; bases outside the gene matches: 2. Germline V gene sequence: CDR1 SGDLS, CDR2 YYNGEE. The CDR3 loop spans 14 amino acids. The CDR3 protein is CASSGQGYQETQYF. The CDR3 DNA is TGTGCCAGCAGCGGACAGGGCTACCAAGAGACCCAGTACTTC.

The chain couples TRBV7-7 to TRBJ2-7, with TRBD2 matching 7 bases. Germline V CDR1 and CDR2: SSHAT, FNYEAQ (reference sequence). This CDR3 is 17 amino acids long. Trimming cost V 2 bases and J 2 bases; bases outside gene matches: 12. The CDR3 DNA sequence: TGTGCCAGCAGCTTAATGTATTCGGGAGGATCCCCCTACGAGCAGTACTTC. Its protein is CASSLMYSGGSPYEQYF.

J is TRBJ2-2 and V is TRBV5-1, with D possibly matching TRBD2 (7 bases). V was pared by 4 bases and J by 3 bases, with 19 bases between. The CDR3 has 17 amino acids. CDR1 SGHRS and CDR2 YFSETQ come from the germline V gene. The DNA of the CDR3 is TGCGCCAGCAGCCGTGGAGGGGGGAGGGGTGACACCGGGGAGCTGTTTTTT. Its protein product is CASSRGGGRGDTGELFF.

The chain has TRBV7-2 and TRBJ2-5; the match to TRBD1 covers 10 bases. Per germline, CDR1 SGHTA and CDR2 FQGNSA. CDR3 length: 13 amino acids. V shed 6 bases and J 3 bases; nucleotides not matched to a gene: 1. The CDR3 coding sequence is TGTGCCAGCAGGGGACAGGGGAAAGAGACCCAGTACTTC. The encoded protein is CASRGQGKETQYF.

This clone was seen only once. The genes are TRBV6-6 and TRBJ1-6, with 9 bases identical to TRBD1. Trimming took 6 bases from V and 3 from J; bases not matched to a gene: 6. The CDR3 sequence is 16 residues long. Looked up from germline, CDR1 is MNHNY and CDR2 is SVGAGI (reference sequence). This chain's CDR3 is CASSRTGVFYNSPLHF. CDR3 sequence (DNA): TGTGCCAGCAGCCGGACAGGGGTTTTCTATAATTCACCCCTCCACTTT.

The CDR3 loop is CASSLDGTPKPNGHGYTF. The CDR3 nucleotides are TGTGCCAGCAGCTTAGACGGGACACCGAAGCCCAATGGTCATGGCTACACCTTC. The V call is TRBV11-3, the J call TRBJ1-2, with D perhaps TRBD1 (6 bases). The germline V gene has CDR1 SGHNT and CDR2 YENEEA. The CDR3 covers 18 residues. Trimming left V 0 bases short and J 6 bases short, with 23 bases between.

The V gene is TRBV6-5, the J gene TRBJ2-1; D perhaps matches TRBD1 (5 bases). This CDR3 region has 15 residues. Trimming removed 6 bases at V and 1 base at J, with 13 bases between. Germline V gives CDR1 MNHEY, CDR2 SVGAGI. In DNA form, the CDR3 reads TGTGCCAGCAGCATTCAGGGCTGGTCCTACAATGAGCAGTTCTTC. This encodes CASSIQGWSYNEQFF.

This chain uses TRBV19 with TRBJ1-5; possible D gene TRBD1, 5 bases. Germline loops: CDR1 LNHDA, CDR2 SQIVND (reference sequence). Trimming pared 7 bases from V and 9 bases from J, leaving 22 bases between. The CDR3 sequence is 15 residues long. CDR3 region: CASTQKSGLGGPQHF. DNA of the CDR3: TGTGCCAGTACCCAGAAGTCAGGGCTGGGAGGGCCCCAGCATTTT.

This chain links TRBV5-1 with TRBJ2-2, with D perhaps matching TRBD2 (5 bases). CDR3 size: 17 residues. CDR1 and CDR2 from the germline V gene are SGHRS and YFSETQ. V was pared by 3 bases and J by 6 bases, with 21 bases between. Here the CDR3 DNA reads TGCGCCAGCAGCTCGGTCGTCCCACCGGACTTCCCCGGGGAGCTGTTTTTT. Protein product: CASSSVVPPDFPGELFF. The whole variable domain, remainder taken from reference TRBV5-1 and TRBJ2-2, is KAGVTQTPRYLIKTRGQQVTLSCSPISGHRSVSWYQQTPGQGLQFLFEYFSETQRNKGNFPGRFSGRQFSNSRSEMNVSTLELGDSALYLCASSSVVPPDFPGELFFGEGSRLTVL.

The chain recombines TRBV30 with TRBJ2-5; 10 bases agree with TRBD2. Germline CDR1 GTSNPN, CDR2 SVGIG (reference sequence). This CDR3 is built from 15 residues. Trimming at V came to 1 base and at J to 5 bases, leaving 7 bases not matched to a gene. For the CDR3, the DNA is TGTGCCTGGAGTGGGCTAGCGGGAGTTCGGGAGACCCAGTACTTC. This translates into CAWSGLAGVRETQYF.

This clone was seen a single time. CDR3 sequence: CASSQKGRTSGVGELFF. The CDR3 nucleotides are TGTGCCAGCAGCCAAAAAGGGAGGACTAGCGGTGTCGGGGAGCTGTTTTTT. This sequence joins TRBV4-2 and TRBJ2-2; TRBD2 aligns across 10 bases. The CDR3 is 17 residues long. V trimming: 2 bases; J trimming: 7 bases; junction bases outside the gene matches: 10. CDR1 is LGHNA, CDR2 YNFKEQ, per germline.

This clone was counted a few times. The chain links TRBV5-6 to TRBJ1-2; D gene uncertain. There are 16 residues in the CDR3. The germline V and J ends were trimmed by 4 bases and 0 bases, with 16 bases remaining between them. Germline CDR1 and CDR2: SGHDT and YYEEEE. CDR3 DNA sequence: TGTGCCAGCAGCCATCCCCTGAACAGTCCTAACTATGGCTACACCTTC. It yields the protein CASSHPLNSPNYGYTF. Based on the CDR3 plus reference TRBV5-6 and TRBJ1-2, the full variable domain is DAGVTQSPTHLIKTRGQQVTLRCSPKSGHDTVSWYQQALGQGPQFIFQYYEEEERQRGNFPDRFSGHQFPNYSSELNVNALLLGDSALYLCASSHPLNSPNYGYTFGSGTRLTVV.

The chain joins TRBV4-1 to TRBJ2-7; TRBD1 agrees at 9 bases. This CDR3 comprises 16 residues. The V gene end was trimmed by 0 bases and the J gene end by 2 bases; junction bases not matched to a gene: 5. Germline V gives CDR1 MGHRA, CDR2 YSYEKL. CDR3 protein: CASSQDWGTGPYEQYF. CDR3 coding DNA: TGCGCCAGCAGCCAAGATTGGGGGACAGGGCCCTACGAGCAGTACTTC.

The chain has TRBV10-1 and TRBJ2-5, with D perhaps matching TRBD2 (6 bases). CDR1 is WNHNN, CDR2 SYGVQD, per germline (reference sequence). V was shortened by 3 bases and J by 5 bases, with 19 bases between the two germline ends. The CDR3 sequence is 16 residues long. The CDR3 nucleotides read TGCGCCAGCAGTGATAGTCGACCCCGGGGGTTCGAGACCCAGTACTTC. As protein: CASSDSRPRGFETQYF.

The rearrangement joins TRBV12-5 to TRBJ1-1, with D perhaps TRBD1 (6 bases). The CDR3 runs 12 residues. Looked up from germline, CDR1 is LGHNT and CDR2 is FRNRAP. V lost 7 bases and J lost 5, with 11 bases in between. The CDR3 DNA is TGTGCTAGTGAGAGGGGGGGAACTGAAGCTTTCTTT. Its protein product is CASERGGTEAFF.

The chain couples TRBV27 to TRBJ2-1; 8 bases are shared with TRBD1. Germline V gene data show CDR1 as MNHEY and CDR2 as SMNVEV (reference sequence). The V gene end was trimmed by 3 bases and the J gene end by 4 bases; junction bases not matched to a gene: 5. The CDR3 is 15 residues long. In DNA, the CDR3 is TGTGCCAGCAGTTTCCGGGACAGGATATACAATGAGCAGTTCTTC. Translating it yields CASSFRDRIYNEQFF.